The present entry profiles one TCR beta chain with its context. The data derive from a study of OX40 agonist ivuxolimab in advanced cancers. Study background: Partial responses were achieved by three patients: one hepatocellular carcinoma, two cutaneous melanoma.

CDR1 and CDR2 (germline): SGHRS, YFSETQ. This CDR3 comprises 18 residues. Trimming at V came to 0 bases and at J to 5 bases, leaving 13 bases not matched to a gene. The table came from immunoSEQ multiplex PCR; TCRdb's copy has only in-frame clones and leaves some out. The profile shows tens of thousands of clones, just under 95% of them singletons. The sequences come from CD4+ or CD8+ T cells sorted from blood, collected in a trial of the OX40 agonist ivuxolimab. The chain carries TRBV5-1 and TRBJ2-3; TRBD2 agrees at 9 bases. The clonotype comes from an adult with an advanced solid tumor such as melanoma, head and neck, liver or kidney cancer. The CDR3 region is CASSLAKVVSGRGDTQYF. Here the CDR3 DNA reads TGCGCCAGCAGCTTGGCCAAAGTGGTTAGCGGGAGAGGAGATACGCAGTATTTT.